This T cell receptor (beta chain) was identified in a study of cytomegalovirus exposure and HLA in healthy donors (dated by TCRdb to 2016 to 2017). In terms of the full investigation: In an earlier analysis of 450 to 750 of the donors, about 260 Gb of sequence data and just under 120 million unique TCR beta sequences from about 190 million T cells were reported. Approximately 330 gigabases of sequencing data and 91 million or so unique TCR sequences made up an early release that covered approximately 700 HLA-typed donors. Among the approximately 400 genotyped donors, around 81% belonged to the genetic ancestry cluster associated with self-reported Caucasian donors. The study was designed to test whether signatures of past pathogen exposure could be identified by cataloging public T cell receptors. The study used immunosequencing to profile the T cell repertoires of approximately 630 subjects and linked those repertoires to cytomegalovirus serostatus. Besides the first cohort of under 700 subjects, a separate validation cohort made up of roughly 120 different subjects was used. The study combined high-throughput TCR immunosequencing, statistical association of individual TCRs with disease status, and machine learning to predict cytomegalovirus infection status. In a later analysis, previously published TCR beta repertoires from 550 to 700 donors were re-analyzed and high-resolution HLA genotyping was added so that TCR occurrence patterns could be studied. The later analysis used no new phenotypic data to find candidate immune exposures, relying instead on TCR beta sequences and their occurrence across donors. An earlier analysis of 587 of the donors used high-throughput TCR beta sequencing to judge whether each TCR beta V gene segment behaved as functional or pseudogenic. Donor age, sex, ethnicity and CMV serostatus were collected together with the repertoire data. A later genetic analysis used genome-wide SNP genotypes for about 60% of the roughly 700 donors, treating that subset as a discovery cohort. Every discovery cohort repertoire had been produced on one sequencing platform. HLA typing covered class I and class II loci at four-digit resolution. Typing coverage varied by locus: about 629-630 donors for A, B, C, DRB1 and DQB1; some 520 for DQA1; around 610 for DPA1; roughly 470 for DPB1. Four to six DR-DQ haplotypes were handled as single units for association and clustering, since linkage in the cohort was strong. Across under 500 genotyped donors of the cohort, an average of approximately 220,000 unique TCR beta nucleotide sequences per donor were sequenced, and around 19% of those sequences were non-productive. Broader findings and caveats from the paper: A later analysis found that TCR association rates varied across HLA loci, with DRB1 alleles showing the most associated TCRs and HLA-C alleles the fewest. A later analysis found that HLA-associated TCR beta chains were more clonally expanded and had lower generation probabilities than equally common non-associated chains. Correlated functional status among segregating V segments might be attributable to linkage disequilibrium, but an unknown experimental factor could not be ruled out. According to a later analysis, most CMV-associated TCR beta chains appeared to be HLA-restricted, and the HLA associations seemed to be driven largely by CMV exposure. The 87-base-pair reads could not distinguish some IMGT-functional V segments, including TRBV6-2 and TRBV6-3, so those segments were excluded. A further reported finding was that TCR beta sequences accurately predicted the HLA-A and HLA-B alleles for most subjects in the first cohort. In a later genetic analysis, fewer N-insertions in productive TCRs were reported among donors in an Asian-associated ancestry cluster than the approximately 670-donor mean. Specific HLA alleles were associated with more than 15,000 TCR beta sequences at a false discovery rate of 0.05 in a later analysis. The only immune exposure information available for the cohort was CMV serostatus. The classifier was reported to diagnose cytomegalovirus status with high specificity and sensitivity in both the original cohort and the validation cohort. Sequencing depth was assumed to be roughly uniform across donors in the presence/absence analyses, though that assumption may not hold. In a later genetic analysis, a missense DCLRE1C variant was associated with V-gene and J-gene trimming of TCR beta chains, and the association was replicated in an independent cohort. A few of the identified cytomegalovirus-associated TCR beta chains were confirmed in vitro to be specific for cytomegalovirus antigens. According to a later analysis, parvovirus B19, influenza, CMV and Epstein-Barr virus appeared linked to several top co-occurrence clusters. It was suggested by the authors that the approach could potentially be generalized to other disease states and immunological phenotypes. The cohort was sequenced for TCR beta chains only, and without alpha or paired-chain data the features that could be detected were limited. The sequencing pipeline was judged likely to have produced a cluster of highly shared sequence variants as a technical artifact. Broadly in line with IMGT annotations, most TCR beta V segments showed up in productive rearrangements about 90% or about 30% of the time in an earlier analysis of around 550 of the donors. The study listed 164 TCR beta chains as associated with cytomegalovirus. Across donors, most TCR sequences were observed very rarely, whereas some public TCRs were present in many individuals. The earlier analysis of almost 600 of the donors excluded around 17 rarely observed V segments, including chromosome 9 orphons, because counts were too low. When HLA alleles, especially DR and DQ, strongly co-occurred, attributing TCR associations to individual alleles was difficult. HLA typing was unavailable for some donors at each locus, so association tests used only the typed subset.

To note about this clone: Its antigen is unknown. Within one base of it there is no much larger clone, and no base qualities were kept.

The library was prepared using the immunoSEQ multiplex PCR assay. A mixture of 60 forward primers for TCR Vbeta segments and 13 reverse primers for TCR Jbeta segments was used in the multiplex PCR. The CDR3 region of rearranged TCR beta genes was amplified from genomic DNA with a multiplex PCR assay. The Illumina HiSeq System was used to sequence the amplified TCR beta libraries as 87-base-pair reads. Per the source publication's procedure: A later analysis counted 75 million to 100 million unique TCR beta chains across the roughly 700 repertoires, and roughly 11 million of these chains were shared by at least two donors. Raw reads were error-corrected and collapsed into unique sequences with a nearest-neighbor algorithm that merged closely related sequences to remove PCR and sequencing errors. V, D and J gene segments were assigned by aligning CDR3 sequences to IMGT reference sequences. For a sequence to be retained, a match of at least six nucleotides to both a V gene segment and a J gene segment was required. Rearrangements were classified as productive when the CDR3 lacked stop codons and remained in frame with V and J, and all other rearrangements were classified as non-productive. Following IMGT convention, CDR3 was defined as the stretch from the second conserved V-encoded cysteine to the conserved J-encoded phenylalanine. In an earlier analysis of more than 550 of the donors, sequences lacking an unambiguous match to a single V gene segment were excluded. In an earlier analysis of about 590 of the donors, a V segment was called functional when productive rearrangements were above 56.7%, and segregating when the standard deviation between donors exceeded 5%. A statistical classification framework was developed to diagnose cytomegalovirus status using the catalog of TCR beta chain sequences. A later analysis assigned V and J genes by comparing TCR nucleotide sequences with IMGT/GENE-DB human TR gene sequences. The TCRdist pipeline was used in a later analysis to assign CDR3 sequences and most-parsimonious VDJ recombination scenarios. In a later analysis, every TCR beta chain was defined by the combination of its CDR3 amino acid sequence and its V-gene family, and reads without a unique V-gene family were dropped. As a way to deal with suspected cross-contamination and a sequencing artifact, a later analysis dropped under 600 nucleotide sequences that were highly shared and had low generation probability. In a later analysis, a clonal expansion index was calculated for each public chain from normalized within-repertoire ranks of inferred template counts. Generation probabilities in a later analysis came from a VDJ recombination model fitted to out-of-frame rearrangements, and those results were checked against IGoR. A later analysis scored TCR-TCR, TCR-HLA and TCR-CMV co-occurrence with hypergeometric tests, applying a repertoire-size bias correction to TCR pairs. A later analysis estimated false discovery rates by permuting HLA or CMV assignments 20 times. In a later analysis, co-occurring TCRs were grouped with DBSCAN, and TCRdist sequence similarity was added when clustering was performed within HLA-allele-positive subsets. Repertoires with fewer than 30,000 or more than 120,000 public chains, plus five repertoires with anomalous nucleotide sharing, were excluded from co-occurrence clustering. TCRdb took this table from immuneACCESS and kept in-frame rearrangements with V and J called. Such tables lack part of the clones; where checked against another copy, unresolved V genes explain under half of the gap, and the rest is unexplained. That table supplies the V and J calls and clone size; D and trimming were determined from the DNA. This sample is represented by 180,000 or so clones; around 85% of them were singletons. The top ten clones comprise approximately 8.5% of the sample.

From the cysteine through the phenylalanine, the CDR3 covers 15 amino acids. Only the CDR3 region is kept as DNA, spanning 45 bases read in frame from base 1. For CDR1 and CDR2, the germline V gene (reference sequence) lists PRHDT and FYEKMQ. V loses 0 bases of germline sequence and J loses 0 bases, and the interval between the two ends is 9 bases. The cohort consisted of 600 to 750 healthy bone marrow donors. At the time of sampling, all cohort members were nominally healthy, though unrecorded immune exposures were likely present. The donor tested CMV seropositive, placing the donor among the roughly 270 seropositive members of the cohort. Every donor gave a peripheral blood sample, and the peripheral blood mononuclear cells from that sample were used for TCR beta sequencing. Genomic DNA extraction from the blood cell samples was performed with the Qiagen DNeasy Blood Extraction Kit.

The sequenced material came from PBMCs. This sequence uses TRBV13 and TRBJ2-7; no D gene is confidently identified. The sequence came from a man younger than 30 in good health and CMV-seropositive. The CDR3 region reads CASSLGVPSSYEQYF. Read as DNA, the sequence is TGTGCCAGCAGCTTAGGGGTCCCTAGCTCCTACGAGCAGTACTTC.